This T cell receptor beta chain appears in the sequencing data of a study of cytomegalovirus exposure and HLA in healthy donors. Study-level background: A prior study identified 90 million to 120 million unique TCR beta sequences from about 180 million T cells. Falling in the Caucasian-associated ancestry cluster were approximately 84% of under 450 genotyped donors. Study conclusions and caveats: Exclusion applied to some V segments, including TRBV6-2 and TRBV6-3, as they were indistinguishable. TCR beta sequences reportedly predicted the HLA-A and HLA-B alleles of most subjects accurately.

PCR employed 60 Vbeta and 13 Jbeta primers. TCRdb's table, derived via immunoSEQ multiplex PCR, lists solely in-frame clones and lacks some. The sample includes 140,000 to 150,000 clones, more than 8% of them seen just once. This clone was seen a few times. Antigen specificity is unknown. The CDR3 has 13 residues. Looked up from germline, CDR1 is SGHAT and CDR2 is FQDESV (reference sequence). Trimming removed 6 bases at V and 5 bases at J, with 13 bases between. Sequencing was carried out using PBMCs. The TCR was taken from a man aged 45-65 years in good health and CMV-seronegative. The genes are TRBV11-1 and TRBJ1-1, with TRBD1 as a possible D gene (6 bases). DNA of the CDR3: TGTGCCAGCAGTCCAGACAGGAGGACTGAAGCTTTCTTT. Protein sequence: CASSPDRRTEAFF.